A selection of T cell receptor beta chains follows, all from one sample in a study of T-cell memory formation after mild COVID-19. MiXCR was run by TCRdb on the 5' RACE reads, yielding one entry per CDR3 protein. The repertoire holds about 57,000 distinct CDR3 sequences, with approximately 12% as singletons. Sequenced input: PBMCs or a T cell subset sorted from them (not recorded which). The receptors stem from a man aged 18 to 30 who had mild COVID-19 (a few samples of this study predate the infection). Cell type and time point are not known. The CDR3 runs from the conserved cysteine through the conserved F or W. D genes are given only for firm matches. The listing skips clone size in some rows; elsewhere it reads once, few, many or a size class.

j_call d_call clone_size v_call cdr3_nt cdr3_aa
TRBJ2-3 TRBD2 few TRBV5-1 TGCGCCAGCAGCTTGGGGACTAGCGGGTACACAGATACGCAGTATTTT CASSLGTSGYTDTQYF
TRBJ2-3 TRBD1 NA TRBV29-1 TGCAGCGTTGATACGACAGGGTCATACGATACGCAGTATTTT CSVDTTGSYDTQYF
TRBJ2-1 TRBD2 NA TRBV6-2/TRBV6-3 TGTGCCAGCAGCTCAAGCGGGGGGGCGTGGGAGCAGTTCTTC CASSSSGGAWEQFF
TRBJ2-5 NA few TRBV3-1 TGTGCCAGCAGCCACCCTCCGGTAGAGACCCAGTACTTC CASSHPPVETQYF
TRBJ1-6 NA few TRBV30 TGTGCCTGGAGTGCCCGGGATTTAGGGTCACCCCTCCACTTT CAWSARDLGSPLHF
TRBJ2-1 NA NA TRBV2 TGTGCCAGCACGGGGTCCGGGACGACTTTCTACAATGAGCAGTTCTTC CASTGSGTTFYNEQFF
TRBJ2-3 NA NA TRBV6-2/TRBV6-3 TGTGCCAGCAGTTACAGGGTTGATACGCAGTATTTT CASSYRVDTQYF
TRBJ1-1 TRBD1 NA TRBV10-3 TGTGCCATCAGTGGTACGACAGGGATGATCACTGAAGCTTTCTTT CAISGTTGMITEAFF
TRBJ2-2 NA few TRBV6-2/TRBV6-3 TGTGCCATCCAAAGAACGGACAGAGACACCGGGGAGCTGTTTTTT CAIQRTDRDTGELFF
TRBJ2-5 TRBD2 NA TRBV2 TGTGCCAGACGGGGGAGACTAGCGGAAGAGACCCAGTACTTC CARRGRLAEETQYF